The 11 T cell receptor beta chains presented below share a single source sample, sequenced in a study of blood T cell repertoires in COVID-19. Profiling relied on immunoSEQ multiplex PCR, and the TCRdb table lists in-frame clones only, not all of them. The table lists roughly 200,000 clones, about 88% of them singletons. Sequenced: PBMCs or T cells enriched from blood (not recorded which). Receptor source: a woman in her 30s who had been exposed to COVID-19.

The rearrangement uses TRBV29-1 and TRBJ1-1; D is possibly TRBD1 (5 bases). Germline CDR1 is SQVTM and CDR2 is ANQGSEA. The V end was cut by 5 bases, the J end by 1 base, with 11 bases between. The CDR3 runs 13 residues. CDR3 protein: CSVSQGSNTEAFF. CDR3 DNA: TGCAGCGTTTCTCAGGGTTCGAACACTGAAGCTTTCTTT.

This sequence joins TRBV13 and TRBJ2-7; the match to TRBD1 covers 7 bases. V trimming: 1 base; J trimming: 3 bases; junction bases outside the gene matches: 6. The CDR3 runs to 15 residues. Germline loops: CDR1 PRHDT, CDR2 FYEKMQ (reference sequence). This chain's CDR3 is CASSLARDSYYEQYF. The CDR3, as DNA: TGTGCCAGCAGCTTAGCCCGGGACAGCTACTACGAGCAGTACTTC.

This clone was seen a handful of times. The gene calls are TRBV19 and TRBJ1-1; D perhaps matches TRBD1 (5 bases). This CDR3 is built from 15 residues. The germline CDR1 and CDR2 sequences are LNHDA and SQIVND (reference sequence). V gave up 6 bases and J gave up 4 bases, with 18 bases separating them. The CDR3 is CASSQDRGLSTEAFF. The CDR3, as DNA: TGTGCCAGTAGCCAAGACCGGGGGTTGAGCACTGAAGCTTTCTTT.

The chain uses TRBV28 and TRBJ2-3; 8 nucleotides line up with TRBD2. Germline trimming cut 3 bases from V and 3 bases from J; bases unmatched to any gene: 5. Germline CDR1 reads MDHEN; CDR2 reads SYDVKM. CDR3 length equals 15 residues. The CDR3 loop reads CASSLRGAITDTQYF. CDR3 in DNA: TGTGCCAGCAGTTTGCGGGGGGCGATTACAGATACGCAGTATTTT.

The chain recombines TRBV25-1 with TRBJ1-6, with TRBD1 matching 8 bases. CDR1 is MGHDK, CDR2 SYGVNS, per germline. Trimming took 7 bases from V and 6 from J; bases not matched to a gene: 11. The CDR3 spans 16 residues. CDR3: CASTRTGWDSNSPLHF. The CDR3 nucleotides are TGTGCCAGCACCAGGACAGGGTGGGATAGTAATTCACCCCTCCACTTT.

This clone was seen a few times. This sequence joins TRBV6-5 and TRBJ1-2; 7 bases align to TRBD1. V was clipped by 5 bases and J by 2 bases; unmatched bases: 8. The CDR3 sequence is 15 residues long. Per the germline V gene, CDR1 is MNHEY and CDR2 is SVGAGI. The CDR3 region is CASSRTSQGNYGYTF. The CDR3, as DNA: TGTGCCAGCAGTCGCACCTCACAGGGGAACTATGGCTACACCTTC.

The chain couples TRBV5-6 to TRBJ1-5, with 7 bases aligning to TRBD1. Trimming removed 0 bases from V and 8 bases from J; junction bases left unmatched: 8. CDR1 is SGHDT and CDR2 is YYEEEE in the germline V gene. CDR3 length: 15 residues. The CDR3 nucleotides read TGTGCCAGCAGCTTGGAGGTCAGGGGGTATGAGCCCCAGCATTTT. Residues: CASSLEVRGYEPQHF.

This clone appeared once. The chain has TRBV30 and TRBJ1-4; D is unresolved. CDR3 size: 15 residues. Germline V gene data show CDR1 as GTSNPN and CDR2 as SVGIG (reference sequence). V was cut by 0 bases and J by 6 bases, with 14 bases left in between. CDR3 DNA sequence: TGTGCCTGGAGTGTACCCGAGACTTTGGATGAAAAACTGTTTTTT. Translated, it gives CAWSVPETLDEKLFF.

This rearrangement joins TRBV29-1 to TRBJ1-1; D not resolved. The germline CDR1 and CDR2 sequences are SQVTM and ANQGSEA. The CDR3 contains 12 residues. V lost 8 bases to trimming and J lost 0 bases, with 10 bases between them. The CDR3 loop is CSIHTVNTEAFF. The CDR3 DNA reads as TGCAGCATCCACACAGTGAACACTGAAGCTTTCTTT.

This chain links TRBV2 with TRBJ1-6; 8 bases map to TRBD1. The CDR3 has 13 amino acids. J gave up 13 bases and V 8 bases, and 10 bases lay outside the gene matches. Germline V gives CDR1 SNHLY, CDR2 FYNNEI. The CDR3 sequence is CASCRDRNDPLHF. The CDR3 DNA reads TGTGCCAGCTGCCGGGACAGGAATGATCCCCTCCACTTT.

V gene TRBV19 combines with J gene TRBJ2-1, with 11 bases fitting TRBD2. Trimming took 5 bases from V and 7 from J; bases not matched to a gene: 10. This CDR3 has 16 amino acids. Germline CDR1 reads LNHDA; CDR2 reads SQIVND (reference sequence). CDR3 nucleotide sequence: TGTGCCAGTAGTTTAGCTAGCGGGGGGCAAAGGAATGAGCAGTTCTTC. It codes for CASSLASGGQRNEQFF.